The 24 T cell receptor beta chains presented below share a single source sample, sequenced in a study of blood T cell repertoires in COVID-19. Sequenced by immunoSEQ multiplex PCR; TCRdb stores in-frame clones only, minus some. The table lists tens of thousands of clones, 75% to 90% of them singletons, with approximately 0.4% in the top ten. The sample consisted of peripheral blood. The receptors here all came from a human donor in a cohort sampled during active COVID-19.

The chain is built from TRBV5-1 and TRBJ1-1, with D maybe TRBD1 (5 bases). Trimming stripped 4 bases from V and 0 bases from J, with 10 bases between. This CDR3 is 14 amino acids long. The V gene's germline CDR1 is SGHRS and CDR2 YFSETQ. In DNA form, the CDR3 reads TGCGCCAGCAGCCCACAGGTCCTGAACACTGAAGCTTTCTTT. Translation: CASSPQVLNTEAFF.

The CDR3 here is CASSLDNGSNQPQHF. CDR3 in DNA: TGTGCCAGCAGTTTGGACAATGGTAGCAATCAGCCCCAGCATTTT. The chain couples TRBV6-5 to TRBJ1-5, with D possibly being TRBD1 (5 bases). CDR3 length: 15 amino acids. The germline V and J ends were trimmed by 4 bases and 0 bases, with 10 bases remaining between them. CDR1 MNHEY and CDR2 SVGAGI come from the germline V gene.

The chain couples TRBV12-3 or TRBV12-4 to TRBJ1-5; D perhaps matches TRBD1 (5 bases). V was cut by 6 bases and J by 6 bases, with 12 bases left in between. The CDR3 is 13 amino acids. CDR3 loop: CASRGGAGQPQHF. The CDR3 DNA reads as TGTGCCAGCAGGGGAGGGGCGGGTCAGCCCCAGCATTTT.

The CDR3 coding sequence is TGTGCCAGCTCACCACCGGACAGGGGGGTTCAAGAGACCCAGTACTTC. Protein product: CASSPPDRGVQETQYF. The gene calls are TRBV18 and TRBJ2-5; 10 bases agree with TRBD1. Germline CDR1 reads KGHSH; CDR2 reads LQKENI. The CDR3 extends over 16 amino acids. J lost 2 bases, V lost 0 bases, and 3 bases had no gene match.

The chain links TRBV5-1 to TRBJ1-6; 9 nucleotides align to TRBD1. CDR1 and CDR2 from the germline V gene are SGHRS and YFSETQ. V gave up 4 bases and J gave up 5 bases; unmatched junction bases: 10. CDR3 length: 17 residues. CDR3: CASSQTGQGRNNSPLHF. The CDR3 bases are TGCGCCAGCAGCCAAACGGGACAGGGCAGGAATAATTCACCCCTCCACTTT.

The chain combines TRBV19 with TRBJ1-1, with 10 bases identical to TRBD1. The CDR3 loop spans 14 amino acids. The trim removed 9 bases at V and 4 bases at J, leaving 8 bases unmatched. Looked up from germline, CDR1 is LNHDA and CDR2 is SQIVND (reference sequence). For the CDR3, the DNA is TGTGCCAGCAGAGGACAGGGGGTTGGCACTGAAGCTTTCTTT. It codes for CASRGQGVGTEAFF.

The V and J genes are TRBV4-3 and TRBJ1-2, with unresolved D. The germline gives CDR1 LGHNA, CDR2 YSLEER. V was cut by 0 bases and J by 3 bases, with 11 bases left in between. The CDR3 spans 15 residues. CDR3 sequence reads: CASSQEEEGHYGYTF. In DNA form, the CDR3 reads TGCGCCAGCAGCCAAGAGGAGGAGGGTCACTATGGCTACACCTTC.

This chain joins TRBV12-5 and TRBJ2-7; D not resolved. The V end was cut by 5 bases, the J end by 7 bases, with 9 bases between. CDR3 size: 11 residues. From germline, CDR1 is LGHNT and CDR2 FRNRAP. The CDR3 sequence is CASGPPGEQYF. In nucleotides, the CDR3 is TGTGCTAGTGGTCCCCCCGGGGAGCAGTACTTC.

The chain has TRBV11-2 and TRBJ1-3, with 8 nucleotides matching TRBD1. With V trimmed by 2 bases and J by 0 bases, 3 bases remained unmatched. The CDR3 is made up of 16 amino acids. Germline values: CDR1 SGHAT, CDR2 FQNNGV. CDR3 coding DNA: TGTGCCAGCAGCTTACTTACAGGGGGCTCTGGAAACACCATATATTTT. Its translation is CASSLLTGGSGNTIYF.

The gene calls are TRBV6-5 and TRBJ2-7; the D gene is possibly TRBD1 (6 bases). Trimming left V 6 bases short and J 7 bases short, with 22 bases between. Germline V gene data show CDR1 as MNHEY and CDR2 as SVGAGI. The CDR3 covers 15 residues. The CDR3 region has the DNA TGTGCCAGCAGCCATAACAGGGAATCTGGTGGGGAGCAGTACTTC. Translating it yields CASSHNRESGGEQYF.

This clone was recorded once. This CDR3 reads CASSLGQGSYGYTF. The CDR3 DNA follows: TGTGCCAGCAGCTTGGGGCAGGGCAGCTATGGCTACACCTTC. The chain employs TRBV5-4 and TRBJ1-2, with D maybe TRBD1 (5 bases). Germline lookup yields CDR1 SGHNT and CDR2 YYREEE (reference sequence). The V and J ends lost 0 bases and 4 bases respectively, with 10 bases between them. The CDR3 is made up of 14 amino acids.

The chain couples TRBV7-9 to TRBJ2-7; 12 nucleotides align to TRBD1. The CDR3 sequence is 15 residues long. Germline V lookup: CDR1 SEHNR, CDR2 FQNEAQ (reference sequence). The trim removed 2 bases at V and 5 bases at J, leaving 4 bases unmatched. Here the CDR3 reads CASSLLGTGGDEQYF. CDR3 nucleotides: TGTGCCAGCAGCTTATTAGGGACAGGGGGCGACGAGCAGTACTTC.

The chain combines TRBV5-1 with TRBJ1-2; 7 bases map to TRBD1. This CDR3 spans 15 amino acids. V trimming: 4 bases; J trimming: 4 bases; junction bases outside the gene matches: 10. Germline V gene lookup returns CDR1 SGHRS and CDR2 YFSETQ. CDR3 nucleotides: TGCGCCAGCAGCCCATCCGGGACAGTGCTCTATGGCTACACCTTC. Protein: CASSPSGTVLYGYTF.

V usage is TRBV6-5 and J usage is TRBJ1-2; D unresolved. This CDR3 comprises 15 residues. CDR1 MNHEY and CDR2 SVGAGI come from the germline V gene. The ends were cut back, 0 bases at V and 8 bases at J, with 16 bases in the middle. The DNA of the CDR3 is TGTGCCAGCAGTTACTCCGGCGACATCCCTAGCGGCTACACCTTC. This sequence encodes CASSYSGDIPSGYTF.

For the CDR3, the DNA is TGTGCCAGCAGTCAAACCGGGACAGGGGTTTCACCCCTCCACTTT. Amino acid sequence: CASSQTGTGVSPLHF. The chain couples TRBV7-2 to TRBJ1-6; TRBD1 aligns across 10 bases. The CDR3 has 15 amino acids. The junction had 8 bases not matched to a gene; V was cut back by 6 bases and J by 9 bases. In germline, CDR1 is SGHTA, CDR2 FQGNSA.

The chain combines TRBV7-9 with TRBJ2-5; 10 positions agree with TRBD1. The CDR3 is 15 residues long. V was clipped by 6 bases and J by 3 bases; unmatched bases: 7. CDR1 and CDR2 (germline): SEHNR, FQNEAQ (reference sequence). The CDR3 DNA follows: TGTGCCAGCAGTCGACGACAGGGGGCAGAAGAGACCCAGTACTTC. It yields the protein CASSRRQGAEETQYF. Filled out from reference TRBV7-9 and TRBJ2-5, the complete variable domain reads DTGVSQNPRHKITKRGQNVTFRCDPISEHNRLYWYRQTLGQGPEFLTYFQNEAQLEKSRLLSDRFSAERPKGSFSTLEIQRTEQGDSAMYLCASSRRQGAEETQYFGPGTRLLVL.

This clone showed up just a few times. The V call is TRBV19, the J call TRBJ2-7; the D gene is possibly TRBD1 (5 bases). With 1 base removed from V and 2 bases from J, the gap between germline ends came to 9 bases. The CDR3 is 14 amino acids. CDR1 is LNHDA and CDR2 is SQIVND in the germline V gene (reference sequence). CDR3 in DNA: TGTGCCAGTAGTATAGTTGGGGCCGCCTACGAGCAGTACTTC. Translation gives CASSIVGAAYEQYF.

The genes are TRBV29-1 and TRBJ1-1; 7 positions agree with TRBD1. The CDR3 spans 12 residues. With V trimmed by 7 bases and J by 3 bases, 5 bases remained unmatched. Germline V lookup: CDR1 SQVTM, CDR2 ANQGSEA. CDR3 amino acids: CSGQGSDTEAFF. CDR3 DNA: TGCAGCGGACAGGGTTCTGACACTGAAGCTTTCTTT.

This chain joins TRBV18 and TRBJ2-7; 7 bases map to TRBD1. V lost 6 bases to trimming and J lost 0 bases; unmatched junction nucleotides: 8. The V gene's germline CDR1 is KGHSH and CDR2 LQKENI. This CDR3 is built from 15 residues. The CDR3 is CASSATGPSSYEQYF. The CDR3 DNA sequence: TGTGCCAGCTCGGCGACAGGGCCAAGCTCCTACGAGCAGTACTTC.

The V call is TRBV19, the J call TRBJ1-4, with 7 bases lining up with TRBD1. This CDR3 region has 15 residues. J was trimmed by 4 bases and V by 4 bases; bases with no gene match: 6. The germline V gene encodes CDR1 LNHDA and CDR2 SQIVND (reference sequence). CDR3 nucleotide sequence: TGTGCCAGTAGTACAGGGACAGAAAGTAATGAAAAACTGTTTTTT. This translates into CASSTGTESNEKLFF.

V usage is TRBV7-9 and J usage is TRBJ1-2, with 9 bases identical to TRBD1. Germline values: CDR1 SEHNR, CDR2 FQNEAQ (reference sequence). J gave up 6 bases and V 3 bases, and 2 bases lay outside the gene matches. The length of the CDR3 is 13 residues. CDR3: CASSFGQGHGYTF. In DNA form, the CDR3 reads TGTGCCAGCAGCTTTGGACAGGGGCATGGCTACACCTTC.

This clone was seen only once. The genes are TRBV10-3 and TRBJ1-2; D perhaps matches TRBD1 (5 bases). V was trimmed by 3 bases and J by 4 bases, leaving 12 bases between them. The V gene's germline CDR1 is ENHRY and CDR2 SYGVKD. This CDR3 has 14 amino acids. CDR3 sequence reads: CAISEGGAGYGYTF. The CDR3 DNA is TGTGCCATCAGTGAAGGAGGGGCGGGCTATGGCTACACCTTC.

J is TRBJ2-6 and V is TRBV5-1, with D possibly TRBD1 on 5 matching bases. This CDR3 has 18 amino acids. V lost 0 bases and J 3 bases, leaving 16 bases between the germline ends. Germline V gene lookup returns CDR1 SGHRS and CDR2 YFSETQ. The CDR3 DNA is TGCGCCAGCAGCTTGGGTCCAGGGAAGACGTTTGGGGCCAACGTCCTGACTTTC. As protein: CASSLGPGKTFGANVLTF.

This chain links TRBV7-9 with TRBJ2-7, with D tentatively TRBD2 (6 bases). The CDR3 has 15 amino acids. Germline V CDR1 and CDR2: SEHNR, FQNEAQ (reference sequence). Trimming stripped 2 bases from V and 0 bases from J, with 11 bases between. The CDR3 DNA follows: TGTGCCAGCAGCTTACTGGAGGGGATCTCCTACGAGCAGTACTTC. Amino acids: CASSLLEGISYEQYF.